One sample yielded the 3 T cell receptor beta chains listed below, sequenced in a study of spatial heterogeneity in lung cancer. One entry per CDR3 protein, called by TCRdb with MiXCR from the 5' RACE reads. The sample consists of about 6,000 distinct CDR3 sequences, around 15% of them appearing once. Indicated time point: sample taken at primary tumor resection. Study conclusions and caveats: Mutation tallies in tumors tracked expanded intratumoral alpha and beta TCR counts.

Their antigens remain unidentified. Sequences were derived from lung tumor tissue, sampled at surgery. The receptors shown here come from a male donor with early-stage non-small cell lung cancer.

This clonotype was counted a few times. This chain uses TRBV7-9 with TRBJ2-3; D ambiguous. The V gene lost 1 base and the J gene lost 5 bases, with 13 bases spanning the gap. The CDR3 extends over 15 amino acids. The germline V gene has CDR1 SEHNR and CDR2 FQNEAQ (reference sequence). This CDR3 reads CASSLGRSGGDTQYF. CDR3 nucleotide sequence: TGTGCCAGCAGCTTAGGTCGGTCCGGCGGAGATACGCAGTATTTT. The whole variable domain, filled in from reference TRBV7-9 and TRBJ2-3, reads DTGVSQNPRHKITKRGQNVTFRCDPISEHNRLYWYRQTLGQGPEFLTYFQNEAQLEKSRLLSDRFSAERPKGSFSTLEIQRTEQGDSAMYLCASSLGRSGGDTQYFGPGTRLTVL.

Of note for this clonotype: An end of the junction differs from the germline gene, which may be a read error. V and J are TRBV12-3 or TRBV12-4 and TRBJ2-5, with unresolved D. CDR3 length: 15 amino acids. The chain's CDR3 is CARSLGLVSGETQYF. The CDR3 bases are TGTGCCAGGAGTTTAGGGCTAGTTTCAGGAGAGACCCAGTACTTC.

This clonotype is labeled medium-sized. CDR3 sequence reads: CASSMASGANVLTF. The CDR3 DNA is TGTGCCAGCAGTATGGCCTCTGGGGCCAACGTCCTGACTTTC. The chain combines TRBV25-1 with TRBJ2-6; D uncertain. The germline CDR1 and CDR2 sequences are MGHDK and SYGVNS. V was cut by 5 bases and J by 0 bases, with 5 bases left in between. The CDR3 is made up of 14 amino acids.